This T cell receptor beta chain was profiled in a study of OX40 agonist ivuxolimab in advanced cancers. Worth noting for this clone: No antigen is known for it.

Study-level findings and limits: Relatively little clonal expansion, among the lowest observed, appeared in partial responders at 0.1-3.0 mg/kg.

The table came from immunoSEQ multiplex PCR; TCRdb's copy has only in-frame clones and leaves some out. The sample contains 100,000 or so clones, over 75% of which appear only once. Cycle 7 day 1, cycle 4 day 1, and baseline were the timepoints at which blood was sampled. The TCR sequence derives from an adult with an advanced solid tumor such as melanoma, head and neck, liver or kidney cancer. This specimen was CD4+ or CD8+ T cells sorted from blood, taken in a trial of the OX40 agonist ivuxolimab.

The DNA of the CDR3 is TGTGCCAGCGAGGCCAGGCATTCCTACGAGCAGTACTTC. Protein sequence: CASEARHSYEQYF. The chain is built from TRBV2 and TRBJ2-7, with D uncertain. Deletions cut 8 bases from V and 1 base from J, with 12 bases between. Germline lookup yields CDR1 SNHLY and CDR2 FYNNEI. The CDR3 runs 13 residues.